This T cell receptor beta chain came from a study of T cell repertoires in cytomegalovirus infection. Study details: The public TCR beta signatures pointed to both CMV infection and matching HLA type.

Regarding this clonotype: Its antigen is unknown.

Study-wide findings and caveats: The ex vivo response showed dominance by HLA-C-restricted CMV-specific TCR beta clonotypes. Of the TCR beta families, the public ones yielded a cumulative frequency that identified carriers of CMV plus the relevant HLA.

Each CDR3 protein gets one entry after TCRdb re-called the reads with MiXCR. The sample lists some 180,000 distinct CDR3 sequences; approximately 18% were seen once. The source material was CD8+ T cells from PBMCs. This TCR derives from a human donor in good health (CMV status not recorded). Some clones in this sample may be carry-over from other donors' samples.

This CDR3 reads CASSLVGSSYEQYF. The CDR3 DNA follows: TGTGCCAGCAGCTTAGTGGGGAGCTCCTACGAGCAGTACTTC. The V and J genes are TRBV7-8 and TRBJ2-7, with D tentatively TRBD2 (5 bases). CDR1 and CDR2 from the germline V gene are SGHVS and FQNEAQ. The germline V and J ends were trimmed by 1 base and 0 bases, with 7 bases remaining between them. The CDR3 consists of 14 residues.